The 24 T cell receptor beta chains presented below share a single source sample, sequenced in a study of Graves' ophthalmopathy and Graves' hyperthyroidism. Amplification of the TCR beta CDR3 regions used RNA transcripts (as template). RT-PCR was first run with HTBI primers, then multiplex PCR in a second round. TCRdb redid the calling of the multiplex PCR reads with MiXCR, one entry per CDR3 protein. The table records about 640,000 distinct CDR3 sequences, over 40% of them present only once. The sequencing input was peripheral blood. The receptors derive from an adult man with Graves' ophthalmopathy.

This clonotype was picked up a small number of times. V is TRBV7-3 and J is TRBJ2-7; weak D call: TRBD1 (6 bases). From germline, CDR1 is SGHTA and CDR2 FQGTGA. Between the trimmed V and J ends, which lost 0 bases and 2 bases, there was a span of 17 bases. The CDR3 extends over 17 amino acids. This chain's CDR3 is CASSLTDPGQGTYEQYF. The CDR3 nucleotides read TGTGCCAGCAGCTTAACCGATCCGGGACAAGGTACCTACGAGCAGTACTTC.

This clonotype appeared a single time. The rearrangement uses TRBV2 and TRBJ1-5; 8 bases are shared with TRBD1. Trimming at V came to 8 bases and at J to 6 bases, leaving 12 bases not matched to a gene. The CDR3 covers 15 residues. Germline CDR1 is SNHLY and CDR2 is FYNNEI. The DNA of the CDR3 is TGTGCCAGCCAAATGGGCCAGGGGGCCAGTCAGCCCCAGCATTTT. Its protein product is CASQMGQGASQPQHF.

This sequence joins TRBV4-1 and TRBJ1-3, with a tentative D call TRBD1 (5 bases). This CDR3 has 15 residues. With 2 bases removed from V and 0 bases from J, the gap between germline ends came to 8 bases. The germline gives CDR1 MGHRA, CDR2 YSYEKL. The CDR3 DNA reads as TGCGCCAGCAGCCAAATGACAGCCTCTGGAAACACCATATATTTT. Translation: CASSQMTASGNTIYF.

At least ten counts were recorded for this clonotype. The chain links TRBV29-1 to TRBJ2-7, with D possibly matching TRBD1 (5 bases). In germline, CDR1 is SQVTM, CDR2 ANQGSEA. This CDR3 has 14 amino acids. Deletions cut 4 bases from V and 1 base from J, with 14 bases between. The CDR3 nucleotides read TGCAGCGTTGGGGGCGGTCCGTCGTCCTACGAGCAGTACTTC. Its protein product is CSVGGGPSSYEQYF.

This clonotype was found once. The junction and the germline gene differ at one end; a read error may be behind it. The genes are TRBV5-1 and TRBJ1-3; no firm D call. The CDR3 has 15 residues. Per the germline V gene, CDR1 is SGHRS and CDR2 is YFSETQ. The CDR3: CTSSLSPGFGNTIYF. CDR3 DNA sequence: TGCACCAGCAGCTTATCGCCTGGGTTTGGAAACACCATATATTTT.

A remark on this clonotype: One base away lies a much larger clone, so this may be a sequencing read error. For the CDR3, the DNA is TGTGCCAGTTATCCGGGACGCACCTCTGGAAACACCGTATATTTT. Its protein product is CASYPGRTSGNTVYF. This chain connects TRBV2 to TRBJ1-3, with a possible D match to TRBD1 (5 bases). CDR1 and CDR2 from the germline V gene are SNHLY and FYNNEI. The CDR3 extends over 15 amino acids.

V usage is TRBV15 and J usage is TRBJ2-5, with 12 bases matching TRBD2. The CDR3 sequence is 20 residues long. V lost 3 bases and J lost 3; bases outside the gene matches: 17. The germline CDR1 and CDR2 sequences are LNHNV and YYDKDF (reference sequence). Here the CDR3 DNA reads TGTGCCACCAGCAGTGATGAACCACTAGCGGGAGGTAGGAGGGAAGAGACCCAGTACTTC. Its translation is CATSSDEPLAGGRREETQYF.

In its sample, this clonotype was seen many times. The V gene is TRBV19, the J gene TRBJ1-2; perhaps TRBD1 as D (6 bases). The germline CDR1 and CDR2 sequences are LNHDA and SQIVND (reference sequence). Trimming took 4 bases from V and 5 from J, leaving 14 bases between them. The CDR3 totals 14 residues. CDR3 residues: CASSSSIGGYGYTF. For the CDR3, the DNA is TGTGCCAGTAGTAGCAGCATAGGGGGATATGGCTACACCTTC.

The rearrangement joins TRBV7-3 to TRBJ1-1; possibly TRBD1 for D (5 bases). CDR3 length equals 16 residues. CDR1 and CDR2 from the germline V gene are SGHTA and FQGTGA. Trimming cost V 5 bases and J 0 bases, with 16 bases left between them. In nucleotides, the CDR3 is TGTGCCAGCAGCCATCAAGCGGGACTCATGAACACTGAAGCTTTCTTT. Its protein product is CASSHQAGLMNTEAFF. The full variable domain, completed using reference TRBV7-3 and TRBJ1-1, is GAGVSQTPSNKVTEKGKYVELRCDPISGHTALYWYRQSLGQGPEFLIYFQGTGAADDSGLPNDRFFAVRPEGSVSTLKIQRTERGDSAVYLCASSHQAGLMNTEAFFGQGTRLTVV.

The V call is TRBV19, the J call TRBJ1-2; unclear D gene. The CDR3 sequence is 13 residues long. The germline CDR1 and CDR2 sequences are LNHDA and SQIVND (reference sequence). V was pared by 11 bases and J by 4 bases, with 17 bases between. The CDR3 sequence is CAWSVRPLYGYTF. The CDR3 DNA sequence: TGTGCCTGGAGTGTACGGCCGCTCTATGGCTACACCTTC.

This clonotype was seen only a few times. The genes are TRBV6-5 and TRBJ2-5, with 8 bases matching TRBD1. CDR3 length: 15 residues. Looked up from germline, CDR1 is MNHEY and CDR2 is SVGAGI. After removal of 8 bases from V and 6 bases from J, the junction contained 14 bases not matched to a gene. CDR3 region: CASSPQDRVGKTQYF. CDR3 in DNA: TGTGCCAGCTCACCACAGGACAGGGTCGGAAAGACCCAGTACTTC.

V gene TRBV7-9 combines with J gene TRBJ2-7, with TRBD1 matching over 12 bases. The CDR3 has 15 amino acids. V trimming: 6 bases; J trimming: 5 bases; junction bases outside the gene matches: 8. From germline, CDR1 is SEHNR and CDR2 FQNEAQ (reference sequence). CDR3 nucleotides: TGTGCCAGCAGGTCTGTCGGGACAGGGGGCAACGAGCAGTACTTC. It codes for CASRSVGTGGNEQYF.

There are many counts of this clonotype. The rearrangement links TRBV7-9 to TRBJ2-5, with D hard to call. V was clipped by 0 bases and J by 3 bases, with 5 bases between them. Germline CDR1 reads SEHNR; CDR2 reads FQNEAQ (reference sequence). The CDR3 consists of 13 residues. CDR3 nucleotides: TGTGCCAGCAGCTTAGCGCAGGAAGAGACCCAGTACTTC. Its protein product is CASSLAQEETQYF. Based on the CDR3 plus reference TRBV7-9 and TRBJ2-5, the full variable domain is DTGVSQNPRHKITKRGQNVTFRCDPISEHNRLYWYRQTLGQGPEFLTYFQNEAQLEKSRLLSDRFSAERPKGSFSTLEIQRTEQGDSAMYLCASSLAQEETQYFGPGTRLLVL.

This clonotype occurred many times. This chain connects TRBV10-3 to TRBJ1-2; 8 nucleotides line up with TRBD1. J lost 6 bases, V lost 2 bases, and 2 bases had no gene match. Germline lookup yields CDR1 ENHRY and CDR2 SYGVKD. The CDR3 extends over 13 amino acids. The CDR3, as DNA: TGTGCCATCAGTGAGGGACAGGGTCATGGCTACACCTTC. Translating gives CAISEGQGHGYTF.

The chain is built from TRBV20-1 and TRBJ2-7, with 11 bases matching TRBD1. The CDR3 is made up of 13 amino acids. The junction had 3 bases not matched to a gene; V was cut back by 5 bases and J by 3 bases. Germline CDR1 is DFQATT and CDR2 is SNEGSKA (reference sequence). The CDR3: CSAWGQGDYEQYF. In DNA form, the CDR3 reads TGCAGTGCTTGGGGACAGGGGGACTACGAGCAGTACTTC.

This clonotype was observed many times. The V and J genes are TRBV5-1 and TRBJ2-7; D gene unclear. The CDR3 totals 14 residues. CDR1 is SGHRS and CDR2 is YFSETQ in the germline V gene. Trimming took 1 base from V and 0 from J, leaving 8 bases between them. CDR3 coding DNA: TGCGCCAGCAGCTTGACGATGAGCTCCTACGAGCAGTACTTC. Protein: CASSLTMSSYEQYF.

Points on this clonotype: A read error may be the cause here, since a much bigger clone is one base away. The genes are TRBV2 and TRBJ2-7; no reliable D call. The CDR3 is 16 residues long. Trimming pared 0 bases from V and 8 bases from J, leaving 20 bases between. Germline V gives CDR1 SNHLY, CDR2 FYNNEI. CDR3 protein: CASSEAVVGLQYKQYF. In DNA, the CDR3 is TGTGCCAGCAGTGAAGCGGTGGTCGGGCTGCAGTACAAGCAGTACTTC.

Many counts were recorded for this clonotype. V is TRBV2 and J is TRBJ1-6; TRBD1 aligns across 8 bases. The V gene's germline CDR1 is SNHLY and CDR2 FYNNEI. The CDR3 runs to 15 residues. V gave up 8 bases and J gave up 8 bases; unmatched junction bases: 11. CDR3 protein: CASRLTGEYDSPLHF. DNA for the CDR3: TGTGCCAGCCGCTTGACAGGGGAGTATGATTCACCCCTCCACTTT.

This sequence joins TRBV29-1 and TRBJ2-7; 7 nucleotides match TRBD1. Germline V lookup: CDR1 SQVTM, CDR2 ANQGSEA. V lost 4 bases to trimming and J lost 5 bases; unmatched junction nucleotides: 8. The CDR3 contains 13 residues. The CDR3 here is CSVGGSGGNEQYF. Written as DNA, the CDR3 is TGCAGCGTTGGGGGTTCAGGGGGAAACGAGCAGTACTTC.

This clonotype appeared many times. The chain carries TRBV6-6 and TRBJ1-1; D possibly corresponds to TRBD1 (6 bases). Trimming shortened V by 6 bases and J by 0 bases, and 8 bases separated the two germline ends. The germline gives CDR1 MNHNY, CDR2 SVGAGI (reference sequence). The CDR3 consists of 13 residues. DNA for the CDR3: TGTGCCAGCAGAACAGGGATGAACACTGAAGCTTTCTTT. This sequence encodes CASRTGMNTEAFF.

This clonotype was observed at least ten times. The junction shows a germline mismatch at one end, possibly a read error. The V and J genes are TRBV20-1 and TRBJ1-5; D possibly corresponds to TRBD1 (5 bases). CDR1 DFQATT and CDR2 SNEGSKA come from the germline V gene (reference sequence). This CDR3 is built from 15 residues. The CDR3 spells CSAREAQGSNQPQHF. CDR3 nucleotides: TGCAGCGCTAGGGAGGCTCAGGGTAGCAATCAGCCCCAGCATTTT.

This clonotype was detected a few times. The chain combines TRBV19 with TRBJ2-7; TRBD2 aligns across 9 bases. Germline assignment: CDR1 LNHDA and CDR2 SQIVND (reference sequence). The CDR3 runs to 13 residues. Trimming took 8 bases from V and 0 from J; bases not matched to a gene: 2. Here the CDR3 DNA reads TGTGCCAGTGGACTAGCGAACTCCTACGAGCAGTACTTC. This translates into CASGLANSYEQYF.

The CDR3 loop is CASSDGRGPQYF. The DNA of the CDR3 is TGTGCCAGCAGTGACGGGAGGGGGCCCCAGTACTTC. The genes are TRBV25-1 and TRBJ2-5; D possibly corresponds to TRBD2 (8 bases). V lost 3 bases and J 9 bases, leaving 11 bases between the germline ends. This CDR3 has 12 amino acids. The germline gives CDR1 MGHDK, CDR2 SYGVNS.

At least ten counts were recorded for this clonotype. The J gene is TRBJ2-7, the V gene TRBV24-1; TRBD2 aligns across 11 bases. V gave up 3 bases and J gave up 6 bases; unmatched junction bases: 12. Germline V lookup: CDR1 KGHDR, CDR2 SFDVKD. There are 17 residues in the CDR3. CDR3 in amino acids: CATSDHPTSGSAPEQYF. For the CDR3, the DNA is TGTGCCACCAGTGATCACCCAACTAGCGGGAGTGCTCCCGAGCAGTACTTC.